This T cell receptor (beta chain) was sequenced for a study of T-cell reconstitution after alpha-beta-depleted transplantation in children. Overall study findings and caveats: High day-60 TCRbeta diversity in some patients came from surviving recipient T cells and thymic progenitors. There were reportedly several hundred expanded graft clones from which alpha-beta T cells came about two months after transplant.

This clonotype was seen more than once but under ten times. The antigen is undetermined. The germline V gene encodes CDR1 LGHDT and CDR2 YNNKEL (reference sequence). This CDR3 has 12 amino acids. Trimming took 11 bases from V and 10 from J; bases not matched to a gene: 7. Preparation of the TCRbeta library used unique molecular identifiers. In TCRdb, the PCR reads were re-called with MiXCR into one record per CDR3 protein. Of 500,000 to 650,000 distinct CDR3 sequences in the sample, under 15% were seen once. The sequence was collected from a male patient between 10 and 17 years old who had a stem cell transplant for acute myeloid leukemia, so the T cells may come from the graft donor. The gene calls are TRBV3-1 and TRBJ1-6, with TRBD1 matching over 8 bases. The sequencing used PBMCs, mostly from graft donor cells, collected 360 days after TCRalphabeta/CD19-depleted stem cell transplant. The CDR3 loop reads CAGGDRHSPLHF. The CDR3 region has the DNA TGTGCCGGGGGGGACAGGCACTCACCCCTCCACTTT.